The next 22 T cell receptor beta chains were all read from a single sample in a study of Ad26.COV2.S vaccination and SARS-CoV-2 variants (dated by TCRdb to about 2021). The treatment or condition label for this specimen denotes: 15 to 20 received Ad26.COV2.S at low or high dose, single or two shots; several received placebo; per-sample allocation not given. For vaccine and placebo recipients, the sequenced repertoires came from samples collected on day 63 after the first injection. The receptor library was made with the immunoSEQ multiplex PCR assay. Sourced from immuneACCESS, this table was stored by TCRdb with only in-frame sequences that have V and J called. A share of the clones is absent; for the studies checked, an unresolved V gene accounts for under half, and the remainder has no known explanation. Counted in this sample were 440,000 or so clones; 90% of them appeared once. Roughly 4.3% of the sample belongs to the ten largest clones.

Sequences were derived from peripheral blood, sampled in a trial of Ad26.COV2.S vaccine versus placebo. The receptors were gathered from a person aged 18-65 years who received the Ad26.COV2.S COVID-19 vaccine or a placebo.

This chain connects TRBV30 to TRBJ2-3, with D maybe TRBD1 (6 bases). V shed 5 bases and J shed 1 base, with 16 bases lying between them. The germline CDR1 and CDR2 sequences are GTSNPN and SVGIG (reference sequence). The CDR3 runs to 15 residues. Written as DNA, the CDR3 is TGTGCCTGGGGCGGAAAGGGGGTGGGCACAGATACGCAGTATTTT. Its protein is CAWGGKGVGTDTQYF.

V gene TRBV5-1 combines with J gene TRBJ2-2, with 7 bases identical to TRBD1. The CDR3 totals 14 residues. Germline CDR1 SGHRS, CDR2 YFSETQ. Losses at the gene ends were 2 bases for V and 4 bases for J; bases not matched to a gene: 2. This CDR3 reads CASSLAGGTGELFF. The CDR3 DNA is TGCGCCAGCAGCTTAGCAGGGGGCACCGGGGAGCTGTTTTTT. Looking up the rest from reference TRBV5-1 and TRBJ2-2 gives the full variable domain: KAGVTQTPRYLIKTRGQQVTLSCSPISGHRSVSWYQQTPGQGLQFLFEYFSETQRNKGNFPGRFSGRQFSNSRSEMNVSTLELGDSALYLCASSLAGGTGELFFGEGSRLTVL.

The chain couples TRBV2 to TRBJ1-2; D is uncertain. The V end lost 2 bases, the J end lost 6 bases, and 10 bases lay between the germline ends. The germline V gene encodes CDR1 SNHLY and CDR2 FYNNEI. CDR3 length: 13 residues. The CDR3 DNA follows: TGTGCCAGCAGTGAAAGCGGGAAGGATGGCTACACCTTC. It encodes CASSESGKDGYTF.

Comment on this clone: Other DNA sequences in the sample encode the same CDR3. As DNA, the CDR3 is TGTGCCAGCAGCTTGGGACTAGCGGGAGTAGGCGAGCAGTTCTTC. As protein: CASSLGLAGVGEQFF. V is TRBV11-2 and J is TRBJ2-1; 14 bases match TRBD2. V lost 3 bases and J lost 10; bases outside the gene matches: 5. The germline V gene has CDR1 SGHAT and CDR2 FQNNGV. The CDR3 totals 15 residues.

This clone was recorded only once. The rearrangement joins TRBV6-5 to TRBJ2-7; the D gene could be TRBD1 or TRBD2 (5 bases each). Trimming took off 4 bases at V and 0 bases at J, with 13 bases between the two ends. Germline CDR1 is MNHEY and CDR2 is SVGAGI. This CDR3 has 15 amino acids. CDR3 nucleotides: TGTGCCAGCAGTTTGGGACGGGGAAGCTCCTACGAGCAGTACTTC. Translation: CASSLGRGSSYEQYF.

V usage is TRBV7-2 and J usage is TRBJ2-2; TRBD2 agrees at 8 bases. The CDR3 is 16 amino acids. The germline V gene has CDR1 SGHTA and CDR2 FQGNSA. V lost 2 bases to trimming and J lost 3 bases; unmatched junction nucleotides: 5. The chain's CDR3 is CASSLFAGGDTGELFF. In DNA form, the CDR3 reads TGTGCCAGCAGCTTATTCGCCGGGGGGGACACCGGGGAGCTGTTTTTT.

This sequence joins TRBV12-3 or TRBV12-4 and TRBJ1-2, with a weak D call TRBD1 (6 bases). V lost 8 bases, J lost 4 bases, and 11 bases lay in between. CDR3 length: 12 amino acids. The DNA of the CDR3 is TGTGCCAGCCTAGGACAGACCTATGGCTACACCTTC. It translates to CASLGQTYGYTF.

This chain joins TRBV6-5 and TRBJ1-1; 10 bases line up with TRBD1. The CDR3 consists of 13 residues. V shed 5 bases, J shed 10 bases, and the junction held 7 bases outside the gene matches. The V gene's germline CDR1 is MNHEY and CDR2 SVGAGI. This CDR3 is CASSPTGGLVAFF. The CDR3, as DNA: TGTGCCAGCAGTCCGACAGGGGGCCTTGTAGCTTTCTTT.

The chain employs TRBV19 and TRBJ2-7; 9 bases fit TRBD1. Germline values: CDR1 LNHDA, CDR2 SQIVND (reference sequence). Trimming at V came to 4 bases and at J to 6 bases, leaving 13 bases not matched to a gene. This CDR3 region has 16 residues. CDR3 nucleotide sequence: TGTGCCAGTAGTAACGACTGGGACAGGGTTGTTCGCGAGCAGTACTTC. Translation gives CASSNDWDRVVREQYF.

Here the CDR3 reads CASRGLAGSYEQYF. CDR3 DNA sequence: TGTGCCAGCAGGGGACTAGCGGGATCCTACGAGCAGTACTTC. This sequence joins TRBV28 and TRBJ2-7; 13 bases line up with TRBD2. The germline CDR1 and CDR2 sequences are MDHEN and SYDVKM. Trimming cost V 6 bases and J 1 base; bases outside gene matches: 0. The CDR3 loop spans 14 amino acids.

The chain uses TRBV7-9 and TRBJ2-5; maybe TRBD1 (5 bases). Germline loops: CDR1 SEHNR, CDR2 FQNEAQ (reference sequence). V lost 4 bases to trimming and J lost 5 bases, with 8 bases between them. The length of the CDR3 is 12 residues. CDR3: CASSSTVETQYF. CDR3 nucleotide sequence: TGTGCCAGCAGCTCGACAGTTGAGACCCAGTACTTC.

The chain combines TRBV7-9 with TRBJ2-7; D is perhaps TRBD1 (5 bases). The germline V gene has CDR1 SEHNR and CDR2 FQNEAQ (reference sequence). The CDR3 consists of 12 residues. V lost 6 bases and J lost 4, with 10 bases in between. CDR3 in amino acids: CASRQDRYEQYF. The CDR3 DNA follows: TGTGCCAGCAGACAAGACAGATACGAGCAGTACTTC.

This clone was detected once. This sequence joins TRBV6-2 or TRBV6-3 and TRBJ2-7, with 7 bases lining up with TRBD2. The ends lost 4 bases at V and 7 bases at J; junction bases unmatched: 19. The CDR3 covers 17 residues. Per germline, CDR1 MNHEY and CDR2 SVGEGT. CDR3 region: CASSSTLLSAGVREQYF. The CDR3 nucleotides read TGTGCCAGCAGTTCCACTCTACTCAGCGCGGGAGTACGGGAGCAGTACTTC.

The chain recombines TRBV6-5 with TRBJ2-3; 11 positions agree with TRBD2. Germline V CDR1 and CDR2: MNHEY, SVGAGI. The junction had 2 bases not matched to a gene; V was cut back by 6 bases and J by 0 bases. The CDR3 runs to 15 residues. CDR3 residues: CASRLAGASTDTQYF. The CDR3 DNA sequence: TGTGCCAGCAGACTAGCGGGGGCAAGCACAGATACGCAGTATTTT.

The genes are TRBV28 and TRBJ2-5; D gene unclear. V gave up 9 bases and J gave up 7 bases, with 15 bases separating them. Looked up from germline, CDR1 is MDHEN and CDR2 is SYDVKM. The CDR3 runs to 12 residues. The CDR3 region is CASTLGWGTQYF. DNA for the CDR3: TGTGCCAGTACCCTGGGCTGGGGGACCCAGTACTTC.

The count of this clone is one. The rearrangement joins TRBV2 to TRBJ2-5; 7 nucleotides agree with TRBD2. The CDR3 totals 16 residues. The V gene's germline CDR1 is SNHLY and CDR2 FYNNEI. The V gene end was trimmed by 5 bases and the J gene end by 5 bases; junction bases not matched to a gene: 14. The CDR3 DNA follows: TGTGCCAGCAGTCCCGGAGGGGCGGGAGATTGGGAGACCCAGTACTTC. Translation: CASSPGGAGDWETQYF.

CDR3 residues: CASSQAAVAGGGYEQYF. The DNA for the CDR3 is TGTGCCAGCAGCCAAGCTGCCGTAGCGGGAGGGGGGTACGAGCAGTACTTC. This rearrangement joins TRBV4-2 to TRBJ2-7; 11 bases agree with TRBD2. After removal of 1 base from V and 4 bases from J, the junction contained 9 bases not matched to a gene. The CDR3 spans 17 residues. CDR1 is LGHNA and CDR2 is YNFKEQ in the germline V gene.

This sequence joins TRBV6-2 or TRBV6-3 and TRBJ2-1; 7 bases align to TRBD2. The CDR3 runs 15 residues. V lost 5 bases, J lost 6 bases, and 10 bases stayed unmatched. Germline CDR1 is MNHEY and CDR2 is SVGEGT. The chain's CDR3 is CASSPQAGMSNEQFF. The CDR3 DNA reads TGTGCCAGCAGTCCCCAAGCGGGAATGAGCAATGAGCAGTTCTTC.

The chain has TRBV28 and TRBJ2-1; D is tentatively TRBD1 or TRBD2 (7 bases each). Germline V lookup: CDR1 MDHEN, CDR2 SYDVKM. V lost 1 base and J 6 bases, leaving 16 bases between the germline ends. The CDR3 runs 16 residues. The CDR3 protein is CASSLFGQGGPNEQFF. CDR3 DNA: TGTGCCAGCAGTTTATTTGGGCAGGGGGGGCCCAATGAGCAGTTCTTC. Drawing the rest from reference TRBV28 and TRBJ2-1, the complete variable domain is DVKVTQSSRYLVKRTGEKVFLECVQDMDHENMFWYRQDPGLGLRLIYFSYDVKMKEKGDIPEGYSVSREKKERFSLILESASTNQTSMYLCASSLFGQGGPNEQFFGPGTRLTVL.

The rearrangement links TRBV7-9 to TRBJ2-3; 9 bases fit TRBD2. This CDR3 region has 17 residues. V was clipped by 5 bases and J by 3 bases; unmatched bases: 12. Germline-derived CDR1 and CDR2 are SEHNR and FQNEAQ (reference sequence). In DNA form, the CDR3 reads TGTGCCAGCAGCCAAGCGGGGGGCCGATTGAGGACAGATACGCAGTATTTT. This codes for CASSQAGGRLRTDTQYF.

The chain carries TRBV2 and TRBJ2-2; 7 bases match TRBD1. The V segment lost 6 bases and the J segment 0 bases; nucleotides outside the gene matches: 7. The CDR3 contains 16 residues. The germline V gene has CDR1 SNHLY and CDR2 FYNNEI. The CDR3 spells CASRLGTGANTGELFF. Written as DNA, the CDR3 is TGTGCCAGCAGGTTGGGAACAGGGGCGAACACCGGGGAGCTGTTTTTT.

CDR3 in amino acids: CASSLGGSGETQYF. As DNA, the CDR3 is TGTGCCAGCAGTTTAGGCGGGAGCGGGGAGACCCAGTACTTC. The rearrangement joins TRBV27 to TRBJ2-5, with 7 bases that match TRBD2. The CDR3 spans 14 residues. CDR1 and CDR2 (germline): MNHEY, SMNVEV (reference sequence). Trimming cost V 2 bases and J 5 bases; bases outside gene matches: 5.